A single T cell receptor (beta chain) is shown here with its context. Patients with Susac syndrome met the recently defined diagnostic criteria for definite or probable disease. Negative isolation yielded CD4+ and CD8+ T cells, and FACS enriched TEMRA cells. These data originate in a study of CD8 T cells in Susac syndrome. In the study overall: Susac syndrome patients were untreated, on corticosteroids with some adding intravenous immunoglobulin, or on intravenous immunoglobulin only.

The length of the CDR3 is 18 residues. Germline CDR1 is SGHRS and CDR2 is YFSETQ. V trimming: 4 bases; J trimming: 0 bases; junction bases outside the gene matches: 14. It was with random hexamers that roughly 0.5 to 1 ug RNA was reverse transcribed. Multiplex immunoSEQ PCR targeted 54 Vbeta and 13 Jbeta TCR beta segments. In TCRdb, the immunoSEQ multiplex PCR reads were re-called with MiXCR into one record per CDR3 protein. The sample carries about 160,000 distinct CDR3 sequences, 95% to 97% recorded once. Sequenced input: CD4+ T cells from PBMCs. The source is a human donor with Susac syndrome. The chain combines TRBV5-1 with TRBJ2-7; the match to TRBD1 covers 9 bases. In DNA form, the CDR3 reads TGCGCCAGCAGCGTCTCCGGACAGGGGACGGGCCCCTCCTACGAGCAGTACTTC. Amino acid sequence: CASSVSGQGTGPSYEQYF.